Given below is one T cell receptor (beta chain) in context. What it recognizes is unknown. This specimen belongs to a study of vaccination and CD4 T cells after COVID-19. Across the whole study: Post-COVID draws came a median roughly 100 days after diagnosis (range 35 to 161). As a positive control, some control cultures were given a CEFX pool, while others were given an HIV-1 Nef pool or no peptide.

Treatment here: roughly 10-day PBMC culture with coronavirus spike peptide pools or control peptides (ViraFEST assay). First, ViraFEST expanded antigen-specific T cells with peptide pools, and next it sequenced the TCRs. J gave up 2 bases and V 6 bases, and 7 bases lay outside the gene matches. This CDR3 contains 14 residues. The germline gives CDR1 LNHDA, CDR2 SQIVND (reference sequence). At the Johns Hopkins FTIC core, DNA taken from cultured CD4+ T cells was sequenced by way of the Oncomine TCR Beta short-read assay. From cultured CD4+ T cells, genomic DNA was extracted. TCRdb reprocessed the PCR reads with MiXCR, giving one entry per CDR3 protein. The table includes under 20,000 distinct CDR3 sequences, around two fifths detected once.

Sequenced material: CD4+ T cells from blood, cultured in vitro, taken after SARS-CoV-2 vaccination. The chain has TRBV19 and TRBJ2-7, with 7 bases identical to TRBD1. The source of this sequence is a human donor who had recovered from COVID-19. The CDR3: CASSRPGQTYEQYF. CDR3 bases: TGTGCCAGTAGCAGACCGGGACAGACCTACGAGCAGTACTTC.